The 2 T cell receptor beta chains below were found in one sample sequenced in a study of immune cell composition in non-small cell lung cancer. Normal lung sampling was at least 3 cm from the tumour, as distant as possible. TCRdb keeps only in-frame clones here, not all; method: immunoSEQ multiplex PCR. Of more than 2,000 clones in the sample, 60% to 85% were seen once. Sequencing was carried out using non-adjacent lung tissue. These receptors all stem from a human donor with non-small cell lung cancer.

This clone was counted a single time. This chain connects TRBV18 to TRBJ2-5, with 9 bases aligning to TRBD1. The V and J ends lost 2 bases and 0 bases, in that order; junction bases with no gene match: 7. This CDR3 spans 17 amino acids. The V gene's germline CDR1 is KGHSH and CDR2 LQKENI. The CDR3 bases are TGTGCCAGCTCACCATACGGGACAGGGAGACACCAAGAGACCCAGTACTTC. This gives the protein CASSPYGTGRHQETQYF.

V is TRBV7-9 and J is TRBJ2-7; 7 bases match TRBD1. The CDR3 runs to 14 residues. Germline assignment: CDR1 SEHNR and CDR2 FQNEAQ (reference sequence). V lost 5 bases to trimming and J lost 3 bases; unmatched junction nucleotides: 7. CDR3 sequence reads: CASSISGTDYEQYF. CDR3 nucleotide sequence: TGTGCCAGCAGCATTTCCGGGACAGACTACGAGCAGTACTTC. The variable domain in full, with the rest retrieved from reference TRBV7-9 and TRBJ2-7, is DTGVSQNPRHKITKRGQNVTFRCDPISEHNRLYWYRQTLGQGPEFLTYFQNEAQLEKSRLLSDRFSAERPKGSFSTLEIQRTEQGDSAMYLCASSISGTDYEQYFGPGTRLTVT.